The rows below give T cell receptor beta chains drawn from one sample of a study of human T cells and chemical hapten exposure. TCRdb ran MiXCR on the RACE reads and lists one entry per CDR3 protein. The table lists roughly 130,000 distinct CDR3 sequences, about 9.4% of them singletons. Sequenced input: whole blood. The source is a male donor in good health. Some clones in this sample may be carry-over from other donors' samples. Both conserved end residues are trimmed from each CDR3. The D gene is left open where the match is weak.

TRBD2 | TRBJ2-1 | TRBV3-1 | ASSQDPGTSVYNEQF
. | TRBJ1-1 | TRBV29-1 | SGNQGWTEAF
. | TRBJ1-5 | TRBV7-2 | ASSRGRRISNQPQH
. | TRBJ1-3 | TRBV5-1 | ASSLGLTSITSGNTIY
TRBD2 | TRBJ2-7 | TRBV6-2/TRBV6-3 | ASSYGLAGIYEQY
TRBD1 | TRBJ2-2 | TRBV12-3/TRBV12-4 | ASGTGTEGTGELF
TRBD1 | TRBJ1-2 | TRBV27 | ASSLEGAGLNYGYT
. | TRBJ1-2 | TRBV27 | ASSNRDYGYT
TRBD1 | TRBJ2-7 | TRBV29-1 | SVGQGSGEQY
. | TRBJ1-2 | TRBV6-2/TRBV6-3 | ASSYPTPNYGYT
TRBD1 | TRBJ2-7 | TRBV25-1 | ASRNRDRGSEQY
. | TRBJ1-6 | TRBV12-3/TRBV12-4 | ASSLNEGGSPLH
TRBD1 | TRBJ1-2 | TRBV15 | ATSAGTGGGYGYT
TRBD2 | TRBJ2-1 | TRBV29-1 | SVGLAGVNNEQF
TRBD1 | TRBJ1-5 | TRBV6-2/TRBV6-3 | ASSYSGQVLNQPQH
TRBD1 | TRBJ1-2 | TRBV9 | ASSVKGTGGPDGYT
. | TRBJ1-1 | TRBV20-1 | SARPGGWNTEAF
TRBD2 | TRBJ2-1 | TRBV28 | ASSTPGLAGESSYNEQF
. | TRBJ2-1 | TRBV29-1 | STGPAGSYNEQF
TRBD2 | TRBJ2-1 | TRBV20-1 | SARAYREDYNEQF
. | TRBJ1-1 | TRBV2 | ASRSSGTAEAF
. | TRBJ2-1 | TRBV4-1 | ASGGVASGGKDEQF
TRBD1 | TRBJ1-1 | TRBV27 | ASSLAPGQGARTEAF
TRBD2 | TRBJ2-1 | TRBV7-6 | ASSLERAGDKMNEQF